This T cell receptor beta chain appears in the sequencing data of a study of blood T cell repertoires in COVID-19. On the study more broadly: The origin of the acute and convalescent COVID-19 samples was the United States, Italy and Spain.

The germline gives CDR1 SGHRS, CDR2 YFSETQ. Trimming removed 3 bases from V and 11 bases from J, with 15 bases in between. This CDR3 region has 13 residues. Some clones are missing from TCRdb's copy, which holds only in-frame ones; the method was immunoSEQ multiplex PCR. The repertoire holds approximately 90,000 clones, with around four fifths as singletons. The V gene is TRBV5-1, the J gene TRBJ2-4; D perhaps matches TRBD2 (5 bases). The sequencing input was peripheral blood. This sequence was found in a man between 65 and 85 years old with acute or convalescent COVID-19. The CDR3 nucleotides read TGCGCCAGCAGCTCAGAACTAGAGGGAGTTCAGTACTTC. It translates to CASSSELEGVQYF.